This T cell receptor beta chain was recorded in a study of blood T cell repertoires in COVID-19. Method: immunoSEQ multiplex PCR; TCRdb's copy keeps in-frame clones and lacks some. The table lists roughly 120,000 clones, just over 90% of them singletons. The sequence was collected from a human donor with active COVID-19. The donor label of this sample is uncertain. Sequenced sample: peripheral blood.

CDR3 loop: CASSQESSLGGPYEQYF. The CDR3, as DNA: TGCGCCAGCAGCCAAGAATCGAGTTTAGGGGGCCCCTACGAGCAGTACTTC. The V gene is TRBV4-1, the J gene TRBJ2-7; TRBD1 agrees at 7 bases. The CDR3 is made up of 17 amino acids. The V gene end was trimmed by 0 bases and the J gene end by 2 bases; junction bases not matched to a gene: 10. In germline, CDR1 is MGHRA, CDR2 YSYEKL.